Below are 4 T cell receptor beta chains sequenced from a single sample in a study of CD8+ T cells in alopecia areata. Once RNA had been extracted, it was reverse transcribed into cDNA to act as the sequencing template. Only in-frame clones appear in the TCRdb table, and some are missing; sequencing was by immunoSEQ multiplex PCR. The sample yields 130,000 to 150,000 clones, around 51% seen once. Sequencing was performed on CD4+ T cells sorted from blood, taken at week 0. The source is a human donor with alopecia areata.

This clone was detected once. This chain links TRBV25-1 with TRBJ1-4; 8 bases are shared with TRBD1. V lost 6 bases to trimming and J lost 7 bases; unmatched junction nucleotides: 4. Germline CDR1 and CDR2: MGHDK and SYGVNS. This CDR3 region has 13 residues. The CDR3 nucleotides read TGTGCCAGCAGGGACAGGGTGGGTGAAAAACTGTTTTTT. Translated: CASRDRVGEKLFF.

V gene TRBV6-5 combines with J gene TRBJ1-5; D gene ambiguous. The CDR3 sequence is 14 residues long. V was pared by 6 bases and J by 4 bases, with 13 bases between. Germline lookup yields CDR1 MNHEY and CDR2 SVGAGI. CDR3 sequence (DNA): TGTGCCAGCAGCTCCCGGGGAGGAAATCAGCCCCAGCATTTT. Protein sequence: CASSSRGGNQPQHF.

This clone was seen only once. The rearrangement links TRBV29-1 to TRBJ1-1; D remains unclear. Germline V gene data show CDR1 as SQVTM and CDR2 as ANQGSEA. The CDR3 loop spans 11 amino acids. V was pared by 7 bases and J by 4 bases, with 10 bases between. The CDR3 sequence is CSDTSPTEAFF. The CDR3, as DNA: TGCAGCGACACTTCTCCCACTGAAGCTTTCTTT.

The chain joins TRBV29-1 to TRBJ2-4, with D tentatively TRBD1 or TRBD2 (7 bases each). Trimming took off 3 bases at V and 0 bases at J, with 15 bases between the two ends. Germline CDR1 SQVTM, CDR2 ANQGSEA. The CDR3 covers 16 residues. CDR3 protein: CSVDGGDSIAKNIQYF. CDR3 in DNA: TGCAGCGTTGATGGGGGGGACAGTATAGCCAAAAACATTCAGTACTTC.